This T cell receptor beta chain was observed in a study of T cell responses to AZD1222 COVID-19 vaccine. Whole-study findings and limits: Donors were mostly white British, more females; clonal diversity possibly underestimated. Spike-specific TCR repertoires showed rising breadth and depth after two AZD1222 doses.

TCRdb's copy holds only in-frame clones and misses some; the assay was immunoSEQ multiplex PCR. The sample comprises about 130,000 clones, 93% of which are singletons, and about 0.91% rests with the top ten. The trim removed 5 bases at V and 4 bases at J, leaving 19 bases unmatched. The length of the CDR3 is 19 residues. In germline, CDR1 is SEHNR, CDR2 FQNEAQ (reference sequence). This clone was found once. Antigen: not known. J is TRBJ2-1 and V is TRBV7-9; 8 bases map to TRBD1. Sample: peripheral blood, taken on day 0 of AZD1222 vaccination. This clonotype was obtained from an adult in good health. The CDR3: CASSPRREPTGDAYNEQFF. CDR3 sequence (DNA): TGTGCCAGCAGCCCCCGAAGAGAACCGACAGGGGACGCATACAATGAGCAGTTCTTC.